What follows is one TCR beta chain and its context. Its antigen remains unidentified. A fixed DNA input of about 0.35 ug was used per bulk PBMC sample. Only in-frame clones appear in the TCRdb table, and some are missing; sequencing was by immunoSEQ multiplex PCR. This table has roughly 17,000 clones, around 83% appearing once. The sample originates from a study of blood T cell dynamics during melanoma immunotherapy. Indicated time point: pre-treatment baseline. One draw preceded checkpoint blockade; another followed its first cycle at week 3. Patients had no prior systemic cancer treatment, immunosuppressants or other active cancers. The V and J ends lost 2 bases and 8 bases respectively, with 18 bases between them. This CDR3 spans 15 amino acids. Germline V gene lookup returns CDR1 MNHEY and CDR2 SVGAGI. Study-level findings and limits: It remained unknown if the driving T cell clones were melanoma-specific.

This specimen was blood, taken from a patient treated with checkpoint blockade. The sequence was obtained from a human donor with melanoma. The chain uses TRBV6-5 and TRBJ1-2; unclear D gene. As DNA, the CDR3 is TGTGCCAGCAGTTACGGAACGCTCCTCCCGGGGGGCTACACCTTC. It codes for CASSYGTLLPGGYTF.